This T cell receptor (beta chain) was captured in a study of blood T cell repertoires in COVID-19. This clone was counted a few times. V was shortened by 4 bases and J by 7 bases, with 7 bases between the two germline ends. This CDR3 has 11 residues. Per germline, CDR1 SEHNR and CDR2 FQNEAQ (reference sequence). Measured with immunoSEQ multiplex PCR; TCRdb has only the in-frame clones, and not every one. This table has approximately 210,000 clones, about 84% appearing once. The sequence came from a woman of 80 years or more with COVID-19, enrolled during active disease. The V call is TRBV7-9, the J call TRBJ1-1; the D is unclear. The sample taken for sequencing was peripheral blood. This CDR3 is CASSSSGEAFF. DNA for the CDR3: TGTGCCAGCAGCTCCTCAGGTGAAGCTTTCTTT.